The 32 T cell receptor beta chains listed next were all sequenced from one sample in a study of blood T cell repertoires in COVID-19. Libraries were prepared by immunoSEQ multiplex PCR; TCRdb keeps only in-frame clonotypes and omits some of them. Seen here are 110,000 or so clones, roughly 87% observed once, and the top ten hold roughly 8%. Sequencing was done on a sample of peripheral blood. The receptors here all came from a human donor in a cohort sampled during active COVID-19.

This sequence joins TRBV7-2 and TRBJ1-2; the match to TRBD1 covers 7 bases. The germline CDR1 and CDR2 sequences are SGHTA and FQGNSA. The CDR3 has 16 amino acids. Trimming cost V 1 base and J 7 bases; bases outside gene matches: 12. CDR3 protein: CASSLEGQRGLGGYTF. In nucleotides, the CDR3 is TGTGCCAGCAGCTTAGAGGGACAGAGGGGACTTGGTGGCTACACCTTC.

The chain is built from TRBV19 and TRBJ2-6, with 9 nucleotides matching TRBD1. Trimming at V came to 7 bases and at J to 0 bases, leaving 4 bases not matched to a gene. The CDR3 covers 16 residues. The germline V gene encodes CDR1 LNHDA and CDR2 SQIVND (reference sequence). Here the CDR3 reads CASMGQGPSGANVLTF. CDR3 DNA: TGTGCCAGTATGGGACAGGGACCCTCTGGGGCCAACGTCCTGACTTTC.

The V gene is TRBV5-6, the J gene TRBJ2-7; D is unresolved. The V and J ends lost 4 bases and 2 bases respectively, with 10 bases between them. Germline lookup yields CDR1 SGHDT and CDR2 YYEEEE. The CDR3 contains 13 residues. CDR3 DNA: TGTGCCAGCAGCCCACGGGTTACCTACGAGCAGTACTTC. Translating it yields CASSPRVTYEQYF. The full variable domain, completed using reference TRBV5-6 and TRBJ2-7, is DAGVTQSPTHLIKTRGQQVTLRCSPKSGHDTVSWYQQALGQGPQFIFQYYEEEERQRGNFPDRFSGHQFPNYSSELNVNALLLGDSALYLCASSPRVTYEQYFGPGTRLTVT.

The J gene is TRBJ2-7, the V gene TRBV11-2; 9 positions agree with TRBD2. Germline V gene sequence: CDR1 SGHAT, CDR2 FQNNGV. V gave up 5 bases and J gave up 4 bases; unmatched junction bases: 3. This CDR3 region has 13 residues. The CDR3 reads CASSLLAGYEQYF. The CDR3 nucleotides read TGTGCCAGCAGCCTCCTAGCGGGATACGAGCAGTACTTC.

This rearrangement joins TRBV7-2 to TRBJ2-7, with TRBD2 as a possible D gene (6 bases). Trimming shortened V by 3 bases and J by 3 bases, and 12 bases separated the two germline ends. The germline V gene has CDR1 SGHTA and CDR2 FQGNSA. This CDR3 spans 14 amino acids. The CDR3 is CASSFGGGDYEQYF. The DNA for the CDR3 is TGTGCCAGCAGCTTCGGCGGAGGGGACTACGAGCAGTACTTC.

V is TRBV30 and J is TRBJ2-4; 9 bases line up with TRBD1. In germline, CDR1 is GTSNPN, CDR2 SVGIG (reference sequence). J gave up 7 bases and V 5 bases, and 6 bases lay outside the gene matches. The CDR3 contains 13 residues. The CDR3, as DNA: TGTGCCTGGGGGACAGGGAAAATGAACATTCAGTACTTC. Translated: CAWGTGKMNIQYF. Using reference TRBV30 and TRBJ2-4 for the parts outside the CDR3, the full variable domain is SQTIHQWPATLVQPVGSPLSLECTVEGTSNPNLYWYRQAAGRGLQLLFYSVGIGQISSEVPQNLSASRPQDRQFILSSKKLLLSDSGFYLCAWGTGKMNIQYFGAGTRLSVL.

The chain uses TRBV29-1 and TRBJ2-7; 12 nucleotides match TRBD2. The V gene end was trimmed by 4 bases and the J gene end by 4 bases; junction bases not matched to a gene: 2. From germline, CDR1 is SQVTM and CDR2 ANQGSEA. This CDR3 region has 13 residues. The CDR3 DNA follows: TGCAGCGTTGGGACTAGCGGGACTTACGAGCAGTACTTC. It codes for CSVGTSGTYEQYF.

The V call is TRBV7-9, the J call TRBJ1-5; TRBD1 matches at 7 bases. Germline CDR1 reads SEHNR; CDR2 reads FQNEAQ (reference sequence). This CDR3 is 14 amino acids long. The V segment lost 5 bases and the J segment 5 bases; nucleotides outside the gene matches: 6. CDR3 coding DNA: TGTGCCAGCAGCCCAAAGGGGGCTGATCAGCCCCAGCATTTT. Translating it yields CASSPKGADQPQHF.

The chain employs TRBV5-1 and TRBJ2-2; perhaps TRBD2 as D (5 bases). V was trimmed by 4 bases and J by 0 bases, leaving 16 bases between them. Germline loops: CDR1 SGHRS, CDR2 YFSETQ. The CDR3 totals 17 residues. The CDR3 loop reads CASSPGLAGSNTGELFF. CDR3 in DNA: TGCGCCAGCAGCCCCGGGTTGGCGGGTTCGAACACCGGGGAGCTGTTTTTT.

The rearrangement joins TRBV6-5 to TRBJ2-5; 12 bases fit TRBD2. Germline V lookup: CDR1 MNHEY, CDR2 SVGAGI. The CDR3 is made up of 15 amino acids. The V and J ends lost 6 bases and 5 bases, in that order; junction bases with no gene match: 7. Here the CDR3 reads CASRDRLAGVETQYF. DNA for the CDR3: TGTGCCAGCAGGGACCGACTAGCGGGAGTTGAGACCCAGTACTTC.

This clone occurred a few times. The rearrangement links TRBV5-1 to TRBJ2-2; possibly TRBD1 for D (5 bases). The CDR3 is 15 residues long. V dropped 0 bases and J dropped 0 bases, with 6 bases sitting between them. From germline, CDR1 is SGHRS and CDR2 YFSETQ. The CDR3 nucleotides read TGCGCCAGCAGCTTGGAAGGGGCGAACACCGGGGAGCTGTTTTTT. Translated, it gives CASSLEGANTGELFF.

J is TRBJ2-1 and V is TRBV27, with 8 positions matching TRBD1. Losses at the gene ends were 8 bases for V and 5 bases for J; bases not matched to a gene: 11. The CDR3 contains 15 residues. Germline values: CDR1 MNHEY, CDR2 SMNVEV (reference sequence). CDR3 amino acids: CASSQNWDRNNEQFF. The DNA for the CDR3 is TGTGCCAGCTCGCAAAACTGGGACAGGAACAATGAGCAGTTCTTC.

This chain links TRBV7-3 with TRBJ1-1; no reliable D call. This CDR3 spans 13 amino acids. CDR1 is SGHTA, CDR2 FQGTGA, per germline. With 5 bases removed from V and 5 bases from J, the gap between germline ends came to 12 bases. The CDR3 protein is CASSPREPTEAFF. The DNA for the CDR3 is TGTGCCAGCAGCCCCCGGGAGCCAACTGAAGCTTTCTTT.

This clone was seen just once. This sequence joins TRBV27 and TRBJ1-1, with 10 nucleotides matching TRBD1. The CDR3 has 14 amino acids. Unmatched junction bases numbered 5, after V lost 5 bases and J lost 5 bases. Germline V gene lookup returns CDR1 MNHEY and CDR2 SMNVEV (reference sequence). The CDR3 region has the DNA TGTGCCAGCAGTAGACAGGGGGCGCGGACTGAAGCTTTCTTT. This sequence encodes CASSRQGARTEAFF.

The chain couples TRBV10-3 to TRBJ2-7; D unclear. The length of the CDR3 is 11 residues. Germline V gene lookup returns CDR1 ENHRY and CDR2 SYGVKD. V shed 6 bases and J shed 0 bases, with 3 bases lying between them. The DNA for the CDR3 is TGTGCCATCAGCAGCTCCTACGAGCAGTACTTC. This encodes CAISSSYEQYF.

The rearrangement joins TRBV28 to TRBJ1-6; D gene ambiguous. The V end was cut by 7 bases, the J end by 11 bases, with 21 bases between. Per the germline V gene, CDR1 is MDHEN and CDR2 is SYDVKM. CDR3 length: 15 amino acids. The CDR3 DNA follows: TGTGCCAGCACCCTTTGGTCTGGCTCTGCCACACCCCTCCACTTT. Protein: CASTLWSGSATPLHF.

The V and J genes are TRBV7-3 and TRBJ2-1; 13 nucleotides line up with TRBD2. Germline V gene sequence: CDR1 SGHTA, CDR2 FQGTGA. With V trimmed by 5 bases and J by 7 bases, 8 bases remained unmatched. The CDR3 runs to 16 residues. In DNA form, the CDR3 reads TGTGCCAGCAGCCAGACGCCGGGACTAGCGGGGAATGAGCAGTTCTTC. It yields the protein CASSQTPGLAGNEQFF.

The J gene is TRBJ2-3, the V gene TRBV7-6; 9 positions agree with TRBD1. CDR1 and CDR2 from the germline V gene are SGHVS and FNYEAQ. The trim removed 4 bases at V and 3 bases at J, leaving 2 bases unmatched. The CDR3 is 14 residues long. The CDR3 DNA reads TGTGCCAGCAGCTGGACAGGGGATACAGATACGCAGTATTTT. It encodes CASSWTGDTDTQYF.

The chain combines TRBV5-4 with TRBJ2-3, with 8 bases that match TRBD2. The V gene's germline CDR1 is SGHNT and CDR2 YYREEE (reference sequence). The CDR3 consists of 18 residues. V lost 6 bases and J lost 1; bases outside the gene matches: 16. CDR3 sequence reads: CASTPGTAGVGGTDTQYF. For the CDR3, the DNA is TGTGCCAGCACCCCGGGTACAGCGGGAGTTGGAGGCACAGATACGCAGTATTTT.

The V and J genes are TRBV6-4 and TRBJ2-1; the match to TRBD1 covers 8 bases. The trim removed 4 bases at V and 9 bases at J, leaving 8 bases unmatched. The CDR3 length is 14 residues. The germline V gene has CDR1 MRHNA and CDR2 SNTAGT. CDR3 residues: CASSAQDRVGEQFF. The CDR3 nucleotides are TGTGCCAGCAGTGCCCAGGACAGGGTAGGTGAGCAGTTCTTC.

J is TRBJ2-3 and V is TRBV20-1, with TRBD2 as a possible D gene (6 bases). The length of the CDR3 is 15 residues. Between the trimmed V and J ends, which lost 3 bases and 6 bases, there was a span of 19 bases. Germline CDR1 DFQATT, CDR2 SNEGSKA (reference sequence). The DNA of the CDR3 is TGCAGTGCTAGTTTCCCGGGAGTGCGTGGGGATACGCAGTATTTT. Amino acid sequence: CSASFPGVRGDTQYF.

V is TRBV2 and J is TRBJ1-3, with 11 bases aligning to TRBD1. Per the germline V gene, CDR1 is SNHLY and CDR2 is FYNNEI. Unmatched junction bases numbered 4, after V lost 3 bases and J lost 3 bases. The CDR3 has 16 residues. The CDR3 sequence: CASSERTGGSGNTIYF. The CDR3 coding sequence is TGTGCCAGCAGTGAGCGGACAGGGGGCAGTGGAAACACCATATATTTT. Supplemented by reference TRBV2 and TRBJ1-3, the full variable domain reads EPEVTQTPSHQVTQMGQEVILRCVPISNHLYFYWYRQILGQKVEFLVSFYNNEISEKSEIFDDQFSVERPDGSNFTLKIRSTKLEDSAMYFCASSERTGGSGNTIYFGEGSWLTVV.

This clone came up once. J is TRBJ2-5 and V is TRBV9; 8 nucleotides agree with TRBD2. The trim removed 2 bases at V and 2 bases at J, leaving 5 bases unmatched. This CDR3 contains 15 residues. Per the germline V gene, CDR1 is SGDLS and CDR2 is YYNGEE. DNA for the CDR3: TGTGCCAGCAGCGTTCGAGCGGGAGAGCAAGAGACCCAGTACTTC. This translates into CASSVRAGEQETQYF. The full variable domain, in which reference TRBV9 and TRBJ2-5 provide the parts outside the CDR3, is DSGVTQTPKHLITATGQRVTLRCSPRSGDLSVYWYQQSLDQGLQFLIQYYNGEERAKGNILERFSAQQFPDLHSELNLSSLELGDSALYFCASSVRAGEQETQYFGPGTRLLVL.

This clone was counted only a few times. The rearrangement uses TRBV19 and TRBJ2-1; the match to TRBD2 covers 9 bases. The CDR3 is 14 amino acids. Germline CDR1 and CDR2: LNHDA and SQIVND (reference sequence). V was pared by 4 bases and J by 5 bases, with 3 bases of the junction left unmatched. The CDR3 reads CASSSSGGDNEQFF. Written as DNA, the CDR3 is TGTGCCAGTAGTAGTAGCGGGGGTGACAATGAGCAGTTCTTC.

The V and J genes are TRBV5-5 and TRBJ2-7; the D gene is possibly TRBD2 (6 bases). The V end lost 4 bases, the J end lost 2 bases, and 16 bases lay between the germline ends. This CDR3 has 15 amino acids. CDR1 is SGHKS, CDR2 YYEKEE, per germline (reference sequence). The CDR3 DNA follows: TGTGCCAGCAGCCCCACCGGGACTTTTACCTACGAGCAGTACTTC. Amino acid sequence: CASSPTGTFTYEQYF.

The chain has TRBV5-8 and TRBJ2-3, with D possibly being TRBD1 (6 bases). The germline V gene has CDR1 SGHTS and CDR2 YDEGEE. Deletions cut 0 bases from V and 8 bases from J, with 10 bases between. The length of the CDR3 is 13 residues. The CDR3 DNA reads as TGTGCCAGCAGCTTGGCCGCAGGGGCTACGCAGTATTTT. Amino acids: CASSLAAGATQYF.

The chain recombines TRBV9 with TRBJ1-1; unclear D gene. Per germline, CDR1 SGDLS and CDR2 YYNGEE. This CDR3 has 16 residues. Trimming removed 2 bases from V and 3 bases from J, with 17 bases in between. The CDR3, as DNA: TGTGCCAGCAGCGTTTACCCGTTCGCTCGGGACACTGAAGCTTTCTTT. It is translated as CASSVYPFARDTEAFF. The whole variable domain, remainder taken from reference TRBV9 and TRBJ1-1, is DSGVTQTPKHLITATGQRVTLRCSPRSGDLSVYWYQQSLDQGLQFLIQYYNGEERAKGNILERFSAQQFPDLHSELNLSSLELGDSALYFCASSVYPFARDTEAFFGQGTRLTVV.

The chain carries TRBV13 and TRBJ2-1, with TRBD2 as a possible D gene (6 bases). The CDR3 consists of 13 residues. The ends were cut back, 4 bases at V and 9 bases at J, with 13 bases in the middle. CDR1 and CDR2 from the germline V gene are PRHDT and FYEKMQ (reference sequence). CDR3: CASSSSPGGEQFF. DNA of the CDR3: TGTGCCAGCAGCTCGAGCCCCGGGGGTGAGCAGTTCTTC.

This rearrangement joins TRBV29-1 to TRBJ1-3; TRBD1 agrees at 8 bases. Germline V gene data show CDR1 as SQVTM and CDR2 as ANQGSEA. With 6 bases clipped from V and 4 bases from J, the junction kept 11 bases outside the gene matches. There are 15 residues in the CDR3. The DNA for the CDR3 is TGCAGCGTGCGGGGCAGGGGGCAGGGGGGAAACACCATATATTTT. Protein sequence: CSVRGRGQGGNTIYF.

The rearrangement links TRBV20-1 to TRBJ2-7; 7 bases align to TRBD1. Germline CDR1 reads DFQATT; CDR2 reads SNEGSKA (reference sequence). Trimming removed 3 bases from V and 7 bases from J; junction bases left unmatched: 15. This CDR3 is built from 15 residues. The CDR3 region is CSASVPGQRAGEQYF. In DNA, the CDR3 is TGCAGTGCTAGTGTACCGGGACAGAGGGCTGGGGAGCAGTACTTC.

The rearrangement uses TRBV7-9 and TRBJ1-2; a possible D gene is TRBD1 (6 bases). Germline V gene data show CDR1 as SEHNR and CDR2 as FQNEAQ (reference sequence). The CDR3 consists of 13 residues. V lost 5 bases and J lost 5, with 12 bases in between. CDR3 protein: CASSPTGPYGYTF. CDR3 in DNA: TGTGCCAGCAGCCCTACAGGGCCATATGGCTACACCTTC.

This clone was counted only a few times. This sequence joins TRBV11-2 and TRBJ1-6; 8 bases are a match to TRBD1. CDR1 SGHAT and CDR2 FQNNGV come from the germline V gene. This CDR3 has 15 amino acids. With 5 bases clipped from V and 5 bases from J, the junction kept 5 bases outside the gene matches. DNA for the CDR3: TGTGCCAGCAGCGGTCGACAGGGGAATAATTCACCCCTCCACTTT. Residues: CASSGRQGNNSPLHF.